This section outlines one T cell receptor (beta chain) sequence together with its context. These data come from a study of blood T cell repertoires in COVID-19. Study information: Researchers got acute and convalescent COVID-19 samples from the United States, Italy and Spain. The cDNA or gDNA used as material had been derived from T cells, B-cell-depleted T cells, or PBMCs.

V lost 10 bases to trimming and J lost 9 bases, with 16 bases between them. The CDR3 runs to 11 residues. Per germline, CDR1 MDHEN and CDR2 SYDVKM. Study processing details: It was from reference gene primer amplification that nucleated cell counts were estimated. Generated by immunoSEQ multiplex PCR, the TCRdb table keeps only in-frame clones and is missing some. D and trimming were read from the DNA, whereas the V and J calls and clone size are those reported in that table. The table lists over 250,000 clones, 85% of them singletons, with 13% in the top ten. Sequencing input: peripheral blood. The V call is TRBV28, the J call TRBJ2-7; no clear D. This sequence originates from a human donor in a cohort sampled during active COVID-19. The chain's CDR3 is CATDTPGSQYF. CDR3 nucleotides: TGTGCCACCGATACCCCCGGGTCGCAGTACTTC. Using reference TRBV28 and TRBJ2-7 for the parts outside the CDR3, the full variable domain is DVKVTQSSRYLVKRTGEKVFLECVQDMDHENMFWYRQDPGLGLRLIYFSYDVKMKEKGDIPEGYSVSREKKERFSLILESASTNQTSMYLCATDTPGSQYFGPGTRLTVT.